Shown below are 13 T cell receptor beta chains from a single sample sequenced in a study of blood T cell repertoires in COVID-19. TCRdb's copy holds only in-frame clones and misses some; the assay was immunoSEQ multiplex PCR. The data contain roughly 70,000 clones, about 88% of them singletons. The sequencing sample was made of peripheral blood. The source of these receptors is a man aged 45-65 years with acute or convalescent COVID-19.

CDR3 DNA: TGTGCCAGCAGCTCAACGGACAGAGAACACTACGAGCAGTACTTC. Its translation is CASSSTDREHYEQYF. This chain uses TRBV7-9 with TRBJ2-7, with D possibly matching TRBD1 (6 bases). The germline CDR1 and CDR2 sequences are SEHNR and FQNEAQ (reference sequence). V was cut by 4 bases and J by 3 bases, with 16 bases left in between. The CDR3 extends over 15 amino acids.

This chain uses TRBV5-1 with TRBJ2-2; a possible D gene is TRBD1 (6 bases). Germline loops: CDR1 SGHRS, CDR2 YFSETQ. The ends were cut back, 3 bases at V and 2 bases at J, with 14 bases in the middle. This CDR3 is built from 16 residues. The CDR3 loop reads CASSSWTALNTGELFF. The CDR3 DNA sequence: TGCGCCAGCAGCTCATGGACAGCCTTAAACACCGGGGAGCTGTTTTTT.

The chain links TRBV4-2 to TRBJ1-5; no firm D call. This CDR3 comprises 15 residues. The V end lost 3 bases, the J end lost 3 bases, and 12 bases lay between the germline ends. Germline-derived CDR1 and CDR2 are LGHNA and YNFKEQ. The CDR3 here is CASSHDRQINQPQHF. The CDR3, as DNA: TGTGCCAGCAGCCACGATCGACAAATCAATCAGCCCCAGCATTTT.

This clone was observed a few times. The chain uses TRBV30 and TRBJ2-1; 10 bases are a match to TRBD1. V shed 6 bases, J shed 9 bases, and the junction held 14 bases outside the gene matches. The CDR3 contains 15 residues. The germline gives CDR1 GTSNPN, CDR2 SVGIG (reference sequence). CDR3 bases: TGTGCCTGCTATGGGGGGGACAGGGGATTGGTTGAGCAGTTCTTC. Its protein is CACYGGDRGLVEQFF.

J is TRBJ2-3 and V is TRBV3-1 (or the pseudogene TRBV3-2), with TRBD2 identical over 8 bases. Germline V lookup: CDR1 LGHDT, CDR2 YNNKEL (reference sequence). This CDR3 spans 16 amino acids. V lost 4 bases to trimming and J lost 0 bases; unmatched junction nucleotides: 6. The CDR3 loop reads CASSRGGTRSTDTQYF. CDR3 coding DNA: TGTGCCAGCAGCCGGGGGGGGACTAGGAGCACAGATACGCAGTATTTT.

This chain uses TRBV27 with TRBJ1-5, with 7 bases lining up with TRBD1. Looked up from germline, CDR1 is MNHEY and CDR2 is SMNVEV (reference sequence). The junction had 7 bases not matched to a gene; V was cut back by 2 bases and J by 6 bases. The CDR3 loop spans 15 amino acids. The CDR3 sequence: CASSLGGTVVQPQHF. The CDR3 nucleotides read TGTGCCAGCAGTTTAGGCGGGACAGTCGTTCAGCCCCAGCATTTT.

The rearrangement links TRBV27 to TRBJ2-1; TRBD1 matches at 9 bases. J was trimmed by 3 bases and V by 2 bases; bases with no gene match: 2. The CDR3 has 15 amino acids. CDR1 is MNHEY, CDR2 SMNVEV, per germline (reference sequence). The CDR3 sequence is CASSLDRGIYNEQFF. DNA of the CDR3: TGTGCCAGCAGTTTAGACAGGGGGATCTACAATGAGCAGTTCTTC.

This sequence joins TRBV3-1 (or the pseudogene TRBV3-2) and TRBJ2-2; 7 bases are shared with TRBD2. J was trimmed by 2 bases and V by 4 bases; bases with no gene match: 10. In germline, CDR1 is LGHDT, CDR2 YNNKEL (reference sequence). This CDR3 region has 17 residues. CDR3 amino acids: CASSRGDYSYNTGELFF. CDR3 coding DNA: TGTGCCAGCAGCCGGGGGGACTATTCCTATAACACCGGGGAGCTGTTTTTT.

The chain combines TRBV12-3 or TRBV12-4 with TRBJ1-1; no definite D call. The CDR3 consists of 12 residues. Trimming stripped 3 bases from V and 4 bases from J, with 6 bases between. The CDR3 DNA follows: TGTGCCAGCAGTTTTGGGCGCACTGAAGCTTTCTTT. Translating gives CASSFGRTEAFF.

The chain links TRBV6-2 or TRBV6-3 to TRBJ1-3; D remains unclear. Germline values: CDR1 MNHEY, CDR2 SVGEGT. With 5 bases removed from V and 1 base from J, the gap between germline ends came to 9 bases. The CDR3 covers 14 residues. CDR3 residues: CASSTLRSGNTIYF. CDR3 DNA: TGTGCCAGCAGTACATTAAGATCTGGAAACACCATATATTTT.

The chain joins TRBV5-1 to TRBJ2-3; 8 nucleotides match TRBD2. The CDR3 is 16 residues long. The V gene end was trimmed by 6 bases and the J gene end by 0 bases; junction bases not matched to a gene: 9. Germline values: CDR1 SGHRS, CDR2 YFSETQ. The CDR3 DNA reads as TGCGCCAGCACTACTAGCGGTGATCTAAGCACAGATACGCAGTATTTT. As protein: CASTTSGDLSTDTQYF.

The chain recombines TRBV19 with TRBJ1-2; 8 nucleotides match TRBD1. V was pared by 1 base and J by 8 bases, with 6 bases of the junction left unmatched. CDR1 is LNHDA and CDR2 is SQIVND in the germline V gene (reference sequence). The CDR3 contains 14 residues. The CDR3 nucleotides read TGTGCCAGTAGTATAGCCGGACAGGGAGCCGGCTACACCTTC. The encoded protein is CASSIAGQGAGYTF.

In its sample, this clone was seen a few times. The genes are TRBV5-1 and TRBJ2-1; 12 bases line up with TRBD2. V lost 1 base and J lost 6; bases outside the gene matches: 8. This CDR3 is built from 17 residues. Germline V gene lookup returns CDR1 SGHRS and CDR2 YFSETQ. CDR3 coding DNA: TGCGCCAGCAGCTTGACCCTCACTAGCGGGGGGCCCAATGAGCAGTTCTTC. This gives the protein CASSLTLTSGGPNEQFF. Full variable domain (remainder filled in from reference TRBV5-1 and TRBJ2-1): KAGVTQTPRYLIKTRGQQVTLSCSPISGHRSVSWYQQTPGQGLQFLFEYFSETQRNKGNFPGRFSGRQFSNSRSEMNVSTLELGDSALYLCASSLTLTSGGPNEQFFGPGTRLTVL.